Sequencing of this TCR beta chain was carried out in a study of cytomegalovirus exposure and HLA in healthy donors (TCRdb year 2017). Study-level background: In an earlier analysis of 587 of the donors, 250 to 350 Gb of sequence data and 90 million to 120 million unique TCR beta sequences from 150 million to 200 million T cells were reported. A later genetic analysis used genome-wide SNP genotypes for 398 of the 666 donors, treating that subset as a discovery cohort. All discovery cohort repertoires had been generated on a single sequencing platform. Donor age, sex, ethnicity and CMV serostatus were collected together with the repertoire data. Of the approximately 400 genotyped donors, more than 75% were placed in the genetic ancestry cluster associated with self-reported Caucasian donors. A later analysis re-analyzed previously published TCR beta repertoires from 550 to 700 donors and added high-resolution HLA genotyping to study TCR occurrence patterns. In an earlier analysis of roughly 540 of the donors, high-throughput TCR beta sequencing was used to judge whether each TCR beta V gene segment behaved as functional or pseudogenic. An early release covering approximately 600 HLA-typed donors comprised 250 to 350 gigabases of sequencing data and tens of millions of unique TCR sequences. In addition to the first cohort of about 650 subjects, a separate validation cohort of around 110 different subjects was used. Because of strong linkage in the cohort, 4 to 6 DR-DQ haplotypes were treated as single units for association and clustering. Among some 400 genotyped donors of the cohort, an average of around 220,000 unique TCR beta nucleotide sequences was sequenced per donor, of which about 18% were non-productive. The study used immunosequencing to profile the T cell repertoires of under 700 subjects and linked those repertoires to cytomegalovirus serostatus. HLA typing included class I and class II loci at four-digit resolution. Rather than drawing on any new phenotypic data, the later analysis identified candidate immune exposures from TCR beta sequences and the way those sequences occurred across donors. The number of typed donors differed by locus: about 620-630 for A, B, C, DRB1 and DQB1; roughly 510 for DQA1; approximately 600 for DPA1; and some 430 for DPB1. The study combined high-throughput TCR immunosequencing, statistical association of individual TCRs with disease status, and machine learning to predict cytomegalovirus infection status. The study aimed to test whether cataloging public T cell receptors could reveal signatures of past pathogen exposure. Overall results and qualifications from the work: A further reported finding was that TCR beta sequences accurately predicted the HLA-A and HLA-B alleles for most subjects in the first cohort. Because the 87-base-pair reads could not distinguish some IMGT-functional V segments, including TRBV6-2 and TRBV6-3, those segments were excluded. Correlated functional status among segregating V segments might reflect linkage disequilibrium, but an unknown experimental factor could not be ruled out. Because counts were too low, around 18 rarely observed V segments, including chromosome 9 orphons, were left out of the earlier analysis of 587 of the donors. The cohort was sequenced for TCR beta chains only, and without alpha or paired-chain data the features that could be detected were limited. In the study, roughly 160 TCR beta chains were listed as associated with cytomegalovirus. A later genetic analysis associated a missense DCLRE1C variant with V-gene and J-gene trimming of TCR beta chains, and an independent cohort replicated the association. Most TCR sequences were observed very rarely across donors, whereas some public TCRs were present in many individuals. The presence/absence analyses assumed that sequencing depth was roughly uniform across donors, and that assumption may not be true. It was suggested by the authors that the approach could potentially be generalized to other disease states and immunological phenotypes. At a false discovery rate of 0.05, a later analysis linked 16,951 TCR beta sequences to specific HLA alleles. CMV serostatus was the only immune exposure information available for the cohort. According to a later analysis, TCR association rates differed among HLA loci, with DRB1 alleles showing the most associated TCRs and HLA-C alleles showing the fewest. The classifier was reported to diagnose cytomegalovirus status with high specificity and sensitivity in both the original cohort and the validation cohort. In a later genetic analysis, fewer N-insertions in productive TCRs were reported among donors in an Asian-associated ancestry cluster than the roughly 640-donor mean. In vitro tests confirmed that a few of the cytomegalovirus-associated TCR beta chains recognize cytomegalovirus antigens. In a later analysis, several top co-occurrence clusters were reported to appear linked to parvovirus B19, influenza, CMV and Epstein-Barr virus. HLA typing was unavailable for some donors at each locus, so association tests used only the typed subset. A later analysis found that most CMV-associated TCR beta chains appeared HLA-restricted, with HLA associations seemingly driven largely by CMV exposure. In an earlier analysis of around 600 of the donors, most TCR beta V segments appeared in productive rearrangements about 87% or about 30% of the time, broadly matching IMGT annotations. Compared with equally common non-associated chains, HLA-associated TCR beta chains in a later analysis were more clonally expanded and had lower generation probabilities. A cluster of highly shared sequence variants was judged likely to represent a technical artifact of the sequencing pipeline. When HLA alleles, especially DR and DQ, strongly co-occurred, TCR associations were difficult to assign to individual alleles.

Per the germline V gene (reference sequence), DFQATT is the CDR1 and SNEGSKA is the CDR2. There are 11 amino acids in the CDR3, from cysteine to phenylalanine inclusive. Only CDR3 DNA is held: 33 bases, read in frame from base 1. The cohort consisted of some 670 healthy bone marrow donors. At the time of sampling, all cohort members were nominally healthy, though unrecorded immune exposures were likely present. The donor tested CMV seropositive and was one of the 289 seropositive cohort members. A peripheral blood sample was provided by each donor, and peripheral blood mononuclear cells were used for TCR beta sequencing. Genomic DNA extraction from the blood cell samples was performed with the Qiagen DNeasy Blood Extraction Kit. This clone was seen more than once but under ten times. Its antigen is currently not known. Base qualities are missing; no much larger clone stands one base away. The method behind the library was the immunoSEQ multiplex PCR assay. For the multiplex PCR, a mixture combining 60 forward primers for TCR Vbeta segments and 13 reverse primers for TCR Jbeta segments was used. Amplification of the CDR3 region of rearranged TCR beta genes was performed with a multiplex PCR assay on genomic DNA. The Illumina HiSeq System was used to sequence the amplified TCR beta libraries as 87-base-pair reads. From the authors' description of their analysis: Across the 700 or so repertoires, a later analysis counted approximately 75 million unique TCR beta chains, 9.5 million to 13 million of which were shared by at least two donors. To remove PCR and sequencing errors, raw reads were error-corrected and collapsed into unique sequences using a nearest-neighbor algorithm that merged closely related sequences. V, D and J gene segments were assigned by aligning CDR3 sequences to IMGT reference sequences. Each retained sequence needed at least a six-nucleotide match to both a V gene segment and a J gene segment. Rearrangements were called productive when the CDR3 lacked stop codons and stayed in frame with V and J; all others were non-productive. Following IMGT convention, CDR3 was defined as the stretch from the second conserved V-encoded cysteine to the conserved J-encoded phenylalanine. The earlier analysis of some 550 of the donors excluded any sequence lacking an unambiguous match to a single V gene segment. In an earlier analysis of a few hundred of the donors, V segments were called functional above 56.7% productive rearrangements and were called segregating when the between-donor standard deviation exceeded 5%. To diagnose cytomegalovirus status from the catalog of TCR beta chain sequences, a statistical classification framework was built. In a later analysis, V and J genes were assigned by comparing TCR nucleotide sequences against IMGT/GENE-DB human TR gene sequences. In a later analysis, CDR3 sequences and most-parsimonious VDJ recombination scenarios were assigned using the TCRdist pipeline. A later analysis defined each TCR beta chain by its CDR3 amino acid sequence plus V-gene family, and excluded reads lacking a unique V-gene family. A later analysis removed 592 highly shared, low-generation-probability nucleotide sequences to deal with suspected cross-contamination and a sequencing artifact. For each public chain, a later analysis derived a clonal expansion index from normalized ranks of inferred template counts within each repertoire. A later analysis computed generation probabilities with a VDJ recombination model fitted to out-of-frame rearrangements, and checked the results against IGoR. In a later analysis, TCR-TCR, TCR-HLA and TCR-CMV co-occurrence was scored with hypergeometric tests, and a repertoire-size bias correction was applied to TCR pairs. False discovery rates were estimated in a later analysis by permuting HLA or CMV assignments 20 times. In a later analysis, co-occurring TCRs were grouped using DBSCAN, and TCRdist sequence similarity was added for clustering within HLA-allele-positive subsets. Co-occurrence clustering excluded repertoires with fewer than 30,000 or more than 120,000 public chains, plus five with anomalous nucleotide sharing. TCRdb took this table from immuneACCESS and kept in-frame rearrangements with V and J called. Such tables lack part of the clones; where checked against another copy, unresolved V genes explain under half of the gap, and the rest is unexplained. V and J calls and clone size are those listed in that table; D and trimming were worked out from the DNA. The sample table lists fewer than 90,000 clones, approximately 76% of them with a count of one. The biggest ten clones account for 10% of the sample.

The chain was built from TRBV20-1 and TRBJ2-7, with TRBD1 identical over 7 junction bases. The receptor comes from a man aged 25-40 years in good health and CMV-seropositive. Material: PBMCs. The nucleotide sequence reads as follows: TGCAGCGGTGGGGACAGCTACGAGCAGTACTTC. Its amino acids are CSGGDSYEQYF.